This TCR beta chain derives from a study of OX40 agonist ivuxolimab in advanced cancers. Looking at the study overall: The group had a mean age of about 60 years, ranged from roughly 23 to 85, and was around 86% male.

As regards this clone: Its antigen is undetermined.

Sampling of blood occurred at baseline, cycle 4 day 1, and cycle 7 day 1. The data were produced by immunoSEQ multiplex PCR, yet TCRdb's version contains in-frame clones alone and is incomplete. There are about 69,000 clones in the sample; about three quarters occur only once, and about 2.1% lies in the top ten. Notes on the study in general: Some nonresponders also had low normalized T-cell clonal expansion.

Germline CDR1 SEHNR, CDR2 FQNEAQ (reference sequence). The V end lost 1 base, the J end lost 7 bases, and 8 bases lay between the germline ends. CDR3 length: 13 amino acids. This receptor was obtained from an adult with an advanced solid tumor such as melanoma, head and neck, liver or kidney cancer. Sequencing was performed on CD4+ or CD8+ T cells sorted from blood, taken in a trial of the OX40 agonist ivuxolimab. The chain is built from TRBV7-9 and TRBJ2-1, with D possibly TRBD2 on 5 matching bases. CDR3 in amino acids: CASSLVSANEQFF. In nucleotides, the CDR3 is TGTGCCAGCAGCTTAGTTAGCGCAAATGAGCAGTTCTTC.